A selection of T cell receptor beta chains follows, all from one sample in a study of OX40 agonist ivuxolimab in advanced cancers. Generated by immunoSEQ multiplex PCR, the TCRdb table keeps only in-frame clones and is missing some. The repertoire holds about 61,000 clones, with approximately 90% as singletons. Sample: CD4+ or CD8+ T cells sorted from blood, taken in a trial of the OX40 agonist ivuxolimab. Source of these receptors: an adult with an advanced solid tumor such as melanoma, head and neck, liver or kidney cancer. Both conserved end residues are part of each CDR3. Fields, in order: V gene, clone size, D gene, J gene, CDR3 length, CDR3 protein, CDR3 DNA. D genes are given only for firm matches. The size of a clone is reported for some rows only, either as once, few or many, or as a class for expanded clones.

V: TRBV5-4; size: -; D: TRBD1; J: TRBJ2-5; length: 14; CDR3: CASSLRTGQETQYF; DNA: TGTGCCAGCAGCTTGCGGACAGGGCAAGAGACCCAGTACTTC
V: TRBV7-8; size: -; D: TRBD1; J: TRBJ1-2; length: 13; CDR3: CASSWGQVYGYTF; DNA: TGTGCCAGCAGCTGGGGACAGGTCTATGGCTACACCTTC
V: TRBV11-2; size: -; D: TRBD1; J: TRBJ2-7; length: 15; CDR3: CASSSRQGSRDEQYF; DNA: TGTGCCAGCAGCTCGAGACAGGGGAGTAGGGACGAGCAGTACTTC
V: TRBV5-5; size: once; D: -; J: TRBJ2-7; length: 14; CDR3: CASSFGQGGYEQYF; DNA: TGTGCCAGCAGCTTCGGTCAGGGGGGGTACGAGCAGTACTTC
V: TRBV6-5; size: -; D: -; J: TRBJ1-2; length: 13; CDR3: CASSSPANYGYTF; DNA: TGTGCCAGCAGTTCCCCAGCTAACTATGGCTACACCTTC
V: TRBV18; size: -; D: -; J: TRBJ2-7; length: 15; CDR3: CASSPIGSSSYEQYF; DNA: TGTGCCAGCTCACCCATCGGGTCTAGCTCCTACGAGCAGTACTTC
V: TRBV7-9; size: -; D: -; J: TRBJ1-5; length: 13; CDR3: CASSPDLNQPQHF; DNA: TGTGCCAGCAGCCCGGACCTCAATCAGCCCCAGCATTTT
V: TRBV2; size: -; D: TRBD1; J: TRBJ1-6; length: 15; CDR3: CASSYRGSGNSPLHF; DNA: TGTGCCAGCAGTTACAGGGGGTCAGGTAATTCACCCCTCCACTTT
V: TRBV6-5; size: -; D: -; J: TRBJ1-1; length: 14; CDR3: CASSYSLGSLEAFF; DNA: TGTGCCAGCAGTTACTCGCTAGGGTCCCTTGAAGCTTTCTTT
V: TRBV30; size: -; D: -; J: TRBJ2-1; length: 11; CDR3: CAWSSLGEQFF; DNA: TGTGCCTGGAGTAGCTTGGGTGAGCAGTTCTTC
V: TRBV5-1; size: -; D: -; J: TRBJ2-7; length: 14; CDR3: CASSIQGTPYEQYF; DNA: TGCGCCAGCAGTATCCAGGGGACCCCCTACGAGCAGTACTTC
V: TRBV5-4; size: -; D: -; J: TRBJ1-4; length: 14; CDR3: CASSLTGRDEKLFF; DNA: TGTGCCAGCAGCTTAACAGGGAGGGATGAAAAACTGTTTTTT
V: TRBV4-1; size: -; D: TRBD1; J: TRBJ1-2; length: 17; CDR3: CASSQEVVQGARGGYTF; DNA: TGCGCCAGCAGCCAAGAGGTTGTACAGGGGGCGCGGGGTGGCTACACCTTC
V: TRBV19; size: -; D: -; J: TRBJ2-3; length: 14; CDR3: CASSDWGRTDTQYF; DNA: TGTGCCAGTAGTGACTGGGGGCGAACAGATACGCAGTATTTT
V: TRBV11-1; size: once; D: -; J: TRBJ1-4; length: 14; CDR3: CASSSGLRGGKLLF; DNA: TGTGCCAGCAGCTCCGGACTTAGGGGCGGAAAACTGCTTTTT
V: TRBV4-1; size: -; D: -; J: TRBJ1-4; length: 15; CDR3: CASSSPGVLEEKLFF; DNA: TGCGCCAGCAGCTCCCCAGGGGTCTTAGAAGAAAAACTGTTTTTT
V: TRBV2; size: medium-sized; D: -; J: TRBJ1-5; length: 13; CDR3: CASSRQNNQPQHF; DNA: TGTGCCAGCAGTCGACAGAACAATCAGCCCCAGCATTTT
V: TRBV29-1; size: -; D: -; J: TRBJ1-1; length: 14; CDR3: CSVGMDLLNTEAFF; DNA: TGCAGCGTTGGTATGGACCTCCTGAACACTGAAGCTTTCTTT
V: TRBV5-1; size: -; D: TRBD1; J: TRBJ1-6; length: 15; CDR3: CASSSRDSTNSPLHF; DNA: TGCGCCAGCAGCTCCAGGGACAGCACGAATTCACCCCTCCACTTT
V: TRBV5-1; size: -; D: -; J: TRBJ2-7; length: 14; CDR3: CASSLSGSSYEQYF; DNA: TGCGCCAGCAGCTTGTCGGGCAGCTCCTACGAGCAGTACTTC
V: TRBV2; size: -; D: TRBD2; J: TRBJ2-1; length: 16; CDR3: CASRTYLAGGPSEQFF; DNA: TGTGCCAGCAGGACTTATTTAGCGGGGGGGCCAAGTGAGCAGTTCTTC
V: TRBV14; size: -; D: -; J: TRBJ1-3; length: 15; CDR3: CASSQDSRSGNTIYF; DNA: TGTGCCAGCAGCCAAGATAGCCGCTCTGGAAACACCATATATTTT
V: TRBV27; size: once; D: -; J: TRBJ1-5; length: 15; CDR3: CASSFDSYSNQPQHF; DNA: TGTGCCAGCAGTTTCGACAGTTATAGCAATCAGCCCCAGCATTTT
V: TRBV6-1; size: -; D: TRBD1; J: TRBJ2-7; length: 17; CDR3: CASSGWPGQGVSYGQYF; DNA: TGTGCCAGCAGTGGATGGCCGGGACAGGGGGTCTCCTACGGGCAGTACTTC
V: TRBV19; size: -; D: -; J: TRBJ1-2; length: 15; CDR3: CASSMVQEVAYGYTF; DNA: TGTGCCAGTAGTATGGTCCAGGAGGTTGCCTATGGCTACACCTTC
V: TRBV2; size: -; D: TRBD2; J: TRBJ2-5; length: 15; CDR3: CASSEWASGGETQYF; DNA: TGTGCCAGCAGTGAATGGGCTAGCGGAGGGGAGACCCAGTACTTC
V: TRBV7-3; size: -; D: TRBD2; J: TRBJ2-1; length: 16; CDR3: CASSFDLAGGLNEQFF; DNA: TGTGCCAGCAGCTTCGATCTAGCGGGGGGTCTCAATGAGCAGTTCTTC
V: TRBV7-2; size: -; D: -; J: TRBJ2-5; length: 12; CDR3: CASSLVRETQYF; DNA: TGTGCCAGCAGCTTAGTACGGGAGACCCAGTACTTC
V: TRBV7-9; size: once; D: TRBD2; J: TRBJ2-5; length: 14; CDR3: CASSSSGGGETQYF; DNA: TGTGCCAGCAGCAGTAGCGGGGGTGGAGAGACCCAGTACTTC
V: TRBV10-2; size: -; D: -; J: TRBJ1-2; length: 13; CDR3: CASSDYANYGYTF; DNA: TGCGCCAGCAGTGATTACGCTAACTATGGCTACACCTTC
V: TRBV5-1; size: -; D: TRBD2; J: TRBJ2-1; length: 15; CDR3: CASSPPVSGGSEQFF; DNA: TGCGCCAGCAGCCCGCCGGTTAGCGGGGGTTCTGAGCAGTTCTTC
V: TRBV2; size: -; D: -; J: TRBJ2-5; length: 14; CDR3: CASSSGTTVETQYF; DNA: TGTGCCAGCAGCTCCGGGACAACGGTGGAGACCCAGTACTTC
V: TRBV7-2; size: -; D: -; J: TRBJ1-1; length: 14; CDR3: CASSLALGIAEAFF; DNA: TGTGCCAGCAGCTTAGCTTTGGGTATCGCTGAAGCTTTCTTT
V: TRBV6-1; size: -; D: TRBD1; J: TRBJ2-2; length: 15; CDR3: CASRPGTGVAGELFF; DNA: TGTGCCAGCAGGCCCGGGACAGGGGTGGCCGGGGAGCTGTTTTTT
V: TRBV4-2; size: -; D: -; J: TRBJ2-1; length: 14; CDR3: CASSQDRLYNEQFF; DNA: TGTGCCAGCAGCCAAGATAGGCTCTACAATGAGCAGTTCTTC
V: TRBV6-1; size: -; D: -; J: TRBJ2-1; length: 16; CDR3: CASSEALRQLGNEQFF; DNA: TGTGCCAGCAGTGAAGCGCTTCGGCAGCTTGGTAATGAGCAGTTCTTC
V: TRBV29-1; size: -; D: TRBD1; J: TRBJ2-7; length: 13; CDR3: CSGGTGGTYEQYF; DNA: TGCAGCGGGGGGACAGGGGGCACCTACGAGCAGTACTTC
V: TRBV2; size: -; D: -; J: TRBJ2-3; length: 12; CDR3: CASRPSTDTQYF; DNA: TGTGCCAGCAGGCCGAGCACAGATACGCAGTATTTT
V: TRBV18; size: -; D: -; J: TRBJ1-2; length: 14; CDR3: CASSPPGTGYGYTF; DNA: TGTGCCAGCTCACCACCTGGCACGGGGTATGGCTACACCTTC
V: TRBV7-2; size: -; D: -; J: TRBJ1-2; length: 14; CDR3: CASSATGNIYGYTF; DNA: TGTGCCAGCAGCGCCACTGGAAATATATATGGCTACACCTTC
V: TRBV10-3; size: -; D: -; J: TRBJ2-5; length: 12; CDR3: CAISERQETQYF; DNA: TGTGCCATCAGTGAGCGGCAAGAGACCCAGTACTTC
V: TRBV18; size: -; D: TRBD1; J: TRBJ2-7; length: 16; CDR3: CASSPRHEGASWEQYF; DNA: TGTGCCAGCTCACCTAGGCATGAGGGGGCAAGCTGGGAGCAGTACTTC
V: TRBV6-1; size: -; D: -; J: TRBJ1-6; length: 18; CDR3: CASSEANKRGSYNSPLHF; DNA: TGTGCCAGCAGTGAAGCGAACAAACGGGGCTCCTATAATTCACCCCTCCACTTT
V: TRBV11-2; size: -; D: -; J: TRBJ2-5; length: 14; CDR3: CASSLGPGPETQYF; DNA: TGTGCCAGCAGCTTAGGCCCGGGACCGGAGACCCAGTACTTC
V: TRBV9; size: -; D: -; J: TRBJ2-7; length: 13; CDR3: CASSFSSGDEQYF; DNA: TGTGCCAGCAGCTTTTCGTCGGGGGACGAGCAGTACTTC
V: TRBV19; size: -; D: -; J: TRBJ1-2; length: 13; CDR3: CASRNREDYGYTF; DNA: TGTGCCAGTAGAAACAGGGAGGACTATGGCTACACCTTC
V: TRBV9; size: -; D: TRBD1; J: TRBJ2-1; length: 15; CDR3: CASSADRGPYNEQFF; DNA: TGTGCCAGCAGCGCCGACAGGGGCCCCTACAATGAGCAGTTCTTC
V: TRBV10-1; size: -; D: TRBD2; J: TRBJ2-3; length: 15; CDR3: CASSESGGDPDTQYF; DNA: TGCGCCAGCAGTGAAAGCGGGGGGGATCCAGATACGCAGTATTTT
V: TRBV10-2; size: -; D: -; J: TRBJ2-5; length: 13; CDR3: CASSEISGWEQYF; DNA: TGCGCCAGCAGTGAGATTTCTGGGTGGGAGCAGTACTTC
V: TRBV5-1; size: -; D: TRBD1; J: TRBJ2-1; length: 15; CDR3: CASSMGQGAGNEQFF; DNA: TGCGCCAGCAGCATGGGACAGGGGGCTGGAAATGAGCAGTTCTTC
V: TRBV19; size: -; D: -; J: TRBJ1-4; length: 14; CDR3: CASRVGATNEKLFF; DNA: TGTGCCAGCCGCGTCGGTGCAACTAATGAAAAACTGTTTTTT
V: TRBV2; size: -; D: TRBD1; J: TRBJ1-1; length: 15; CDR3: CASSLQGQSMGEAFF; DNA: TGTGCCAGCAGTCTTCAGGGACAGTCTATGGGTGAAGCTTTCTTT
V: TRBV2; size: -; D: -; J: TRBJ1-1; length: 14; CDR3: CASSQFDRRAEAFF; DNA: TGTGCCAGCAGCCAATTCGACAGGCGAGCTGAAGCTTTCTTT
V: TRBV15; size: -; D: TRBD1; J: TRBJ2-3; length: 16; CDR3: CATSRGSGGRADTQYF; DNA: TGTGCCACCAGCAGAGGATCAGGGGGTAGGGCAGATACGCAGTATTTT
V: TRBV2; size: -; D: -; J: TRBJ1-2; length: 15; CDR3: CASRSSQNGDYGYTF; DNA: TGTGCCAGCAGGTCCAGCCAGAACGGGGACTATGGCTACACCTTC
V: TRBV2; size: -; D: TRBD1; J: TRBJ1-2; length: 15; CDR3: CASTAGQGPGYGYTF; DNA: TGTGCCAGCACCGCCGGACAGGGGCCTGGCTATGGCTACACCTTC
V: TRBV6-1; size: -; D: TRBD2; J: TRBJ2-3; length: 17; CDR3: CASSERLIAGGWDTQYF; DNA: TGTGCCAGCAGTGAAAGGCTAATAGCGGGGGGGTGGGATACGCAGTATTTT
V: TRBV7-9; size: -; D: -; J: TRBJ1-5; length: 14; CDR3: CASSLAGSNQPQHF; DNA: TGTGCCAGCAGCTTGGCGGGTAGCAATCAGCCCCAGCATTTT
V: TRBV10-3; size: -; D: -; J: TRBJ2-3; length: 16; CDR3: CAISDDLAPRSDTQYF; DNA: TGTGCCATCAGTGACGACCTAGCGCCGCGGTCAGATACGCAGTATTTT
V: TRBV18; size: -; D: -; J: TRBJ2-1; length: 15; CDR3: CASSPSALGAGEQFF; DNA: TGTGCCAGCTCACCGTCAGCCCTGGGGGCGGGTGAGCAGTTCTTC